This is a list of T cell receptor beta chains from one sample in a study of cytomegalovirus exposure and HLA in healthy donors. Some clones are missing from TCRdb's copy, which holds only in-frame ones; the method was immunoSEQ multiplex PCR. The sample records some 87,000 clones, roughly 96% being singletons. The material sequenced was PBMCs. Source of these receptors: a woman aged 18-29 years in good health and CMV-seronegative. Both conserved end residues are part of each CDR3. A D gene is named only where the DNA matches it firmly. A clone size is listed for some rows: how often the clone was seen (once, few, many), or a class if it is expanded.

D,J,V,size,DNA,CDR3
TRBD1,TRBJ2-5,TRBV5-6,.,TGTGCCAGCAGTGCGCTGGGACAGTCGCAAGAGACCCAGTACTTC,CASSALGQSQETQYF
TRBD1,TRBJ2-2,TRBV19,.,TGTGCCAGTAGTGCCGACAGGGCCCTAATGGACACCGGGGAGCTGTTTTTT,CASSADRALMDTGELFF
.,TRBJ2-7,TRBV6-5,.,TGTGCCAGCAGTTCTACCCCACTCTTACCCTACGAGCAGTACTTC,CASSSTPLLPYEQYF
.,TRBJ1-2,TRBV5-1,.,TGCGCCAGCAGCCGGGGGGCGGACTATGGCTACACCTTC,CASSRGADYGYTF
.,TRBJ2-1,TRBV5-4,.,TGTGCCAGCAGCTTGGGCGGTGAGCAGTTCTTC,CASSLGGEQFF
.,TRBJ2-3,TRBV25-1,.,TGTGCCAGCAGTGAGGCGCGGGGCCTCACAGATACGCAGTATTTT,CASSEARGLTDTQYF
TRBD2,TRBJ2-1,TRBV2,.,TGTGCCAGCAGTGGAACCAGCGGGAGTATCTACAATGAGCAGTTCTTC,CASSGTSGSIYNEQFF
.,TRBJ2-7,TRBV18,.,TGTGCCAGCTCACCAGTTTCCCGGTACGAGCAGTACTTC,CASSPVSRYEQYF
TRBD1,TRBJ2-1,TRBV27,.,TGTGCCAGCAGTCCTACCGGGACAGGAGCCTACAATGAGCAGTTCTTC,CASSPTGTGAYNEQFF
TRBD1,TRBJ2-1,TRBV29-1,.,TGCAGCGTTGGGACAGGGATTATAAATGAGCAGTTCTTC,CSVGTGIINEQFF
TRBD1,TRBJ1-3,TRBV19,.,TGTGCCAGTATCAATTGGGACAGCTTCTCTGGAAACACCATATATTTT,CASINWDSFSGNTIYF
TRBD1,TRBJ1-2,TRBV11-2,.,TGTGCCAGCAGCTTGGACAGGGGCTATGGCTACACCTTC,CASSLDRGYGYTF
.,TRBJ1-1,TRBV6-5,.,TGTGCCAGCAGTTACCGTCACGCAGGGGTCACTGAAGCTTTCTTT,CASSYRHAGVTEAFF
.,TRBJ1-4,TRBV19,once,TGTGCCAGTAGAAACCGCGGTAATGAAAAACTGTTTTTT,CASRNRGNEKLFF
.,TRBJ2-7,TRBV5-1,.,TGCGCCAGCAGCTTCGCTAGCAGTAGCTCCTACGAGCAGTACTTC,CASSFASSSSYEQYF
.,TRBJ1-1,TRBV7-6,.,TGTGCCAGCAGCTTAAGGGGGGGCACTGAAGCTTTCTTT,CASSLRGGTEAFF
TRBD2,TRBJ2-3,TRBV7-2,.,TGTGCCACCCCAGAGGGACTAGCGGGAGGGAGTAGCACAGATACGCAGTATTTT,CATPEGLAGGSSTDTQYF
.,TRBJ2-7,TRBV18,once,TGTGCCAGCTCACCACTCTCACTTTCCGGTAGCGGCGAGCAGTACTTC,CASSPLSLSGSGEQYF
.,TRBJ1-2,TRBV7-2,.,TGTGCCAGCAGACGACAGATAAGGGCTAACTATGGCTACACCTTC,CASRRQIRANYGYTF
TRBD2,TRBJ2-1,TRBV19,.,TGTGCCAGTTCTGGTGTTACGCTAGCGGGAAGCTCCTACAATGAGCAGTTCTTC,CASSGVTLAGSSYNEQFF
TRBD2,TRBJ2-1,TRBV11-2,.,TGTGCCAGCAGCTTAGACCTAGCGGGAGGGCGTAATGAGCAGTTCTTC,CASSLDLAGGRNEQFF
TRBD2,TRBJ2-3,TRBV4-1,.,TGCGCCAGCAGCCTCGCGCGGGAGCGCACAGATACGCAGTATTTT,CASSLARERTDTQYF
TRBD1,TRBJ1-2,TRBV9,.,TGTGCCAGCAGCGCCTCGGACAGGGGAGTTGGCTACACCTTC,CASSASDRGVGYTF
TRBD1,TRBJ1-2,TRBV7-9,.,TGTGCCAGCAGGGACACAGGGGCCTCCTATGGCTACACCTTC,CASRDTGASYGYTF
TRBD1,TRBJ2-2,TRBV5-1,.,TGCGCCAGCAGCTTAAAACCGGGACAGGGAGCCACCGGGGAGCTGTTTTTT,CASSLKPGQGATGELFF
TRBD1,TRBJ2-1,TRBV2,.,TGTGCCAGCAGTGGTAGGGACAGCAATGAGCAGTTCTTC,CASSGRDSNEQFF
TRBD1,TRBJ2-5,TRBV5-8,.,TGTGCCAGCAGCTGGACAGGCACAGGGGGCGCAGAGGAGACCCAGTACTTC,CASSWTGTGGAEETQYF
.,TRBJ1-6,TRBV7-6,.,TGTGCCAGCAGCTCGGAACAGGGTGATAATTCACCCCTCCACTTT,CASSSEQGDNSPLHF
TRBD2,TRBJ2-7,TRBV27,.,TGTGCCAGCAGTCGGGGGGTAGCGGGAGTCTACGAGCAGTACTTC,CASSRGVAGVYEQYF
TRBD2,TRBJ2-7,TRBV28,.,TGTGCCAGCGGGACTAGCGGTTTACGTTCCTACGAGCAGTACTTC,CASGTSGLRSYEQYF
TRBD2,TRBJ2-7,TRBV5-4,.,TGTGCCAGCAGCTCGAGTTTGGCTAGCGGGAGTAACGAGCAGTACTTC,CASSSSLASGSNEQYF
TRBD1,TRBJ1-2,TRBV19,.,TGTGCCAGTACCCCGTCCAGGACAGGGTCTTATGGCTACACCTTC,CASTPSRTGSYGYTF
.,TRBJ1-2,TRBV20-1,.,TGCAGTGCTAGAGATCTCGGCTACACCTTC,CSARDLGYTF
.,TRBJ1-5,TRBV28,.,TGTGCCAGCAGTTCCAGGGTTACGGGCAATCAGCCCCAGCATTTT,CASSSRVTGNQPQHF
.,TRBJ2-3,TRBV11-2,.,TGTGCCAGCAGCTTTAGCTTGAGTGAAGATACGCAGTATTTT,CASSFSLSEDTQYF
TRBD1,TRBJ2-7,TRBV25-1,.,TGTGCCAGCAGAAATTCAGGGGGCTACGAGCAGTACTTC,CASRNSGGYEQYF
TRBD1,TRBJ1-3,TRBV5-5,.,TGTGCCAGCAGCCTCCCGGGACAGACCTCTGGAAACACCATATATTTT,CASSLPGQTSGNTIYF
TRBD1,TRBJ1-1,TRBV18,.,TGTGCCAGCTCAACCACAGGGGGCACTGAAGCTTTCTTT,CASSTTGGTEAFF
TRBD1,TRBJ2-1,TRBV14,.,TGTGCCAGCAGCCAAGGACAGGGGGCTTTCAATGAGCAGTTCTTC,CASSQGQGAFNEQFF
TRBD1,TRBJ2-7,TRBV19,.,TGTGCCAGTAGTTTAAACCGGGACAGACAGTACGAGCAGTACTTC,CASSLNRDRQYEQYF